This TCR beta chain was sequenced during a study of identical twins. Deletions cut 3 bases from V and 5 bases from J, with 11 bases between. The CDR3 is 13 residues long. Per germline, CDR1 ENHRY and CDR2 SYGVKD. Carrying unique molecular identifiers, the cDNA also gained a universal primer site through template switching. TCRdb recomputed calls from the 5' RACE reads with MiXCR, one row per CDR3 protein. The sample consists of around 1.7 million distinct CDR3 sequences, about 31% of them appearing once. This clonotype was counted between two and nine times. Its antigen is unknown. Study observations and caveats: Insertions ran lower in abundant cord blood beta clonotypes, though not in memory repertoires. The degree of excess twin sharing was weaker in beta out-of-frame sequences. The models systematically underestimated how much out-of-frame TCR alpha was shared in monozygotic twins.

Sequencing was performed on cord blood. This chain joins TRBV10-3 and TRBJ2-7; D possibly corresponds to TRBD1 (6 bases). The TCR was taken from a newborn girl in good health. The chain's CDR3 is CAISDTGNHEQYF. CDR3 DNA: TGTGCCATCAGTGACACAGGGAATCACGAGCAGTACTTC.